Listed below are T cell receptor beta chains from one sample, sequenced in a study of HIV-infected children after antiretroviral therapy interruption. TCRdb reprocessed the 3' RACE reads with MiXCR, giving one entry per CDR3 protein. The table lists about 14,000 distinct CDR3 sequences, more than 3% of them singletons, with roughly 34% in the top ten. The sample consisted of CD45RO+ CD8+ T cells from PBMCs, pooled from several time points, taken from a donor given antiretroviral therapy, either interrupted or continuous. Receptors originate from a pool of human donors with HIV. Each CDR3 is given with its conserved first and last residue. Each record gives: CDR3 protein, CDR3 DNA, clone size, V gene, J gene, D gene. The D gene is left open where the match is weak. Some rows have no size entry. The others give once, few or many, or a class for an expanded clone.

CASSQEEEGLQETQYF	TGTGCCAGCAGCCAAGAAGAGGAGGGACTCCAAGAGACCCAGTACTTC	many	TRBV14	TRBJ2-5	-
CSAGLPLRTDTQYF	TGCAGTGCCGGCCTTCCCCTCCGCACAGATACGCAGTATTTT	few	TRBV20-1	TRBJ2-3	-
CASSLDRPGNEQFF	TGTGCCAGCAGCTTAGATCGTCCGGGCAATGAGCAGTTCTTC	many	TRBV11-2	TRBJ2-1	-
CASSSHRDGYTF	TGTGCCAGCAGCTCCCACAGGGACGGCTACACCTTC	many	TRBV7-4	TRBJ1-2	-
CASGRGVNTEAFF	TGTGCCAGCGGTCGGGGGGTGAACACTGAAGCTTTCTTT	many	TRBV2	TRBJ1-1	-
CASSPRRLNYGYTF	TGTGCCAGCTCACCAAGGCGACTTAACTATGGCTACACCTTC	many	TRBV18	TRBJ1-2	-
CASGLVVGLGADEQFF	TGTGCTAGTGGTTTGGTAGTGGGACTAGGAGCGGATGAGCAGTTCTTC	many	TRBV12-5	TRBJ2-1	TRBD2
CASSFTTRDEQYF	TGTGCCAGCAGTTTTACGACTAGAGACGAGCAGTACTTC	-	TRBV28	TRBJ2-7	-
CASSQDRAYEQYF	TGCGCCAGCAGCCAAGACAGGGCCTACGAGCAGTACTTC	medium-sized	TRBV4-3	TRBJ2-7	-
CASSYADNTGELFF	TGTGCCAGCAGTTATGCGGATAACACCGGGGAGCTGTTTTTT	many	TRBV6-2/TRBV6-3	TRBJ2-2	-
CASSYGQEITDTQYF	TGTGCCAGCAGTTACGGACAGGAGATCACAGATACGCAGTATTTT	many	TRBV6-2/TRBV6-3	TRBJ2-3	TRBD1
CASSLGRGAAYEQYF	TGTGCCAGCAGTTTAGGGCGGGGGGCGGCGTACGAGCAGTACTTC	few	TRBV27	TRBJ2-7	TRBD2
CASSPTAYTEAFF	TGTGCCAGCAGCCCAACAGCCTACACTGAAGCTTTCTTT	many	TRBV3-1	TRBJ1-1	-
CASRDRGQETQYF	TGTGCCAGCCGAGACAGGGGGCAAGAGACCCAGTACTTC	many	TRBV7-2	TRBJ2-5	TRBD1
CAWSFLWTSGGRTGELFF	TGTGCCTGGAGTTTCCTATGGACTAGCGGGGGAAGAACCGGGGAGCTGTTTTTT	many	TRBV30	TRBJ2-2	TRBD2
CASSLSGTGGYGYTF	TGCGCCAGCAGCTTGTCCGGGACAGGGGGTTATGGCTACACCTTC	many	TRBV5-1	TRBJ1-2	TRBD1
CSVRQDWGYTF	TGCAGCGTCCGACAAGATTGGGGCTACACCTTC	many	TRBV29-1	TRBJ1-2	-
CASSLGGWRFTHEQYF	TGTGCCAGCAGCTTAGGGGGGTGGAGGTTCACACACGAGCAGTACTTC	many	TRBV11-2	TRBJ2-7	-
CASGDTGELFF	TGCGCCAGCGGTGATACCGGGGAGCTGTTTTTT	many	TRBV5-1	TRBJ2-2	-
CASSFRTSGGETQYF	TGTGCCAGTAGCTTCCGGACTAGTGGAGGAGAGACCCAGTACTTC	many	TRBV19	TRBJ2-5	TRBD2
CASSLWGAADTADTQYF	TGTGCCAGCAGTTTATGGGGGGCCGCGGACACGGCAGATACGCAGTATTTT	many	TRBV28	TRBJ2-3	-
CSARLADNEQFF	TGCAGTGCGCGACTAGCGGACAATGAGCAGTTCTTC	many	TRBV20-1	TRBJ2-1	TRBD2
CASSIGVGDPVWDEQFF	TGTGCCAGTAGTATTGGTGTCGGGGACCCGGTTTGGGATGAGCAGTTCTTC	many	TRBV19	TRBJ2-1	-
CASSEKGAGANVLTF	TGTGCCAGCAGTGAAAAAGGGGCTGGGGCCAACGTCCTGACTTTC	many	TRBV6-1	TRBJ2-6	-
CSARGAGTEVQPQHF	TGCAGTGCTAGAGGCGCCGGGACAGAGGTTCAGCCCCAGCATTTT	many	TRBV20-1	TRBJ1-5	TRBD1
CASSRGLWEDTQYF	TGCGCCAGCAGCCGGGGACTGTGGGAAGATACGCAGTATTTT	many	TRBV5-1	TRBJ2-3	-
CAITRVRVFTEAFF	TGTGCCATCACTAGGGTCCGCGTTTTCACTGAAGCTTTCTTT	-	TRBV10-3	TRBJ1-1	-
CASSLSSGLGELFF	TGCGCCAGCAGCTTATCTTCAGGGCTCGGGGAGCTGTTTTTT	medium-sized	TRBV5-1	TRBJ2-2	-
CSARRARGAFAGELFF	TGCAGTGCTAGGCGGGCGCGGGGGGCCTTTGCCGGGGAGCTGTTTTTT	many	TRBV20-1	TRBJ2-2	TRBD2
CASSLSSGLGEQYF	TGCGCCAGCAGTCTTAGTTCAGGGTTGGGCGAGCAGTACTTC	medium-sized	TRBV5-1	TRBJ2-7	-